This T cell receptor beta chain was sequenced in a study of cytomegalovirus exposure and HLA in healthy donors. Notes on this clone: Its specificity is not known.

The primer mix had 60 Vbeta and 13 Jbeta primers. Some clones are missing from TCRdb's copy, which holds only in-frame ones; the method was immunoSEQ multiplex PCR. Seen here are 110,000 to 150,000 clones, approximately 83% observed once, and the top ten hold approximately 1.6%. Study-wide points: TCR beta sequences numbering around 15,000 were associated with HLA alleles at 0.05 false discovery rate in a later analysis. Prior analysis indicated that the majority of TCR beta V segments exhibited productivity approximately 90% or approximately 30% of the time. Some V segments, TRBV6-2 and TRBV6-3 among them, were indistinguishable and were therefore excluded.

Donors likely had unrecorded immune exposures despite being nominally healthy when sampled. Per germline, CDR1 SGHKS and CDR2 YYEKEE (reference sequence). CDR3 length: 18 amino acids. The V gene end was trimmed by 4 bases and the J gene end by 0 bases; junction bases not matched to a gene: 11. This TCR was sampled from a woman aged 40 to 50 in good health and CMV-seronegative. The gene calls are TRBV5-5 and TRBJ1-5; 9 bases fit TRBD1. The sequenced sample was PBMCs. The CDR3 protein is CASSTGTGHGNSNQPQHF. In DNA, the CDR3 is TGTGCCAGCAGCACCGGGACAGGGCATGGGAATAGCAATCAGCCCCAGCATTTT.